The T cell receptor (beta chain) described here comes from a study of shared clonotypes between healthy human individuals. As handled by the study authors: Junction-only sequences without quality scores came from ImmunoSEQ, so filtering differed. The data were produced by immunoSEQ multiplex PCR, yet TCRdb's version contains in-frame clones alone and is incomplete. The V and J calls and clone size come from that table; D and trimming were worked out from the DNA. The sample shows fewer than 800,000 clones, 92% of them seen only once. The count of this clone is one. Antigen unknown. Other DNA sequences in the sample encode the same CDR3. Positively selected for CCR7, the CD45RO-negative cells used as naive CD8 cells excluded terminally differentiated effector memory CD45RA+ cells. The study drew its donors from healthy HIV-negative adults without recent acute infections or vaccinations. The CDR3 spans 14 residues. Germline V gene data show CDR1 as SGHRS and CDR2 as YFSETQ. Trimming shortened V by 0 bases and J by 4 bases, and 11 bases separated the two germline ends.

Overall study results and limits: In contrast to clonotypes shared by all four donors, non-shared clonotypes had lower generation probabilities. The expectation was that sequencing depth would affect clonotype sharing among donors.

The sample consisted of naive CD8+ T cells sorted from blood. This TCR was sampled from a man under 40 in good health. This chain connects TRBV5-1 to TRBJ2-7, with D possibly being TRBD1 (5 bases). The CDR3 nucleotides read TGCGCCAGCAGCTTGGGGGGCAGTTTGTACGAGCAGTACTTC. This translates into CASSLGGSLYEQYF.